This TCR beta chain was documented in a study of blood T cell repertoires in COVID-19. Whole-study context: COVID-19 samples collected from the United States, Italy and Spain covered acute and convalescent phases. The cDNA or gDNA used as material had been derived from T cells, B-cell-depleted T cells, or PBMCs.

The V end lost 2 bases, the J end lost 5 bases, and 7 bases lay between the germline ends. The CDR3 has 12 amino acids. The germline V gene encodes CDR1 LGHDT and CDR2 YNNKEL (reference sequence). Sequencing was performed with immunoSEQ multiplex PCR; in TCRdb, only in-frame clones are kept and a portion is missing. The repertoire holds around 280,000 clones, around 86% seen once, with about 1.7% in the top ten. This study enrolled people aged about 18 to 100 from roughly 24 US geographic areas. Participants' own reports of clinical history determined their cohort assignment. This clone was detected only a few times.

The gene calls are TRBV3-1 (or the pseudogene TRBV3-2) and TRBJ2-7; D may be TRBD1 (5 bases). The clonotype originates from a woman between 40 and 55 years old who had recovered from COVID-19. Sequencing used PBMCs or T cells enriched from blood (not recorded which). As DNA, the CDR3 is TGTGCCAGCAGCCAATCCAGGGACGAGCAGTACTTC. Protein sequence: CASSQSRDEQYF.